These 30 T cell receptor beta chains originate from one sample sequenced in a study of cytomegalovirus exposure and HLA in healthy donors. The PCR was carried out with 60 Vbeta primers and 13 Jbeta primers. Generated by immunoSEQ multiplex PCR, the TCRdb table keeps only in-frame clones and is missing some. The sample holds fewer than 60,000 clones. Sequences were obtained from PBMCs. These TCRs come from a woman in her twenties or thirties in good health and CMV-seropositive.

This chain connects TRBV7-9 to TRBJ1-2; 10 bases are a match to TRBD1. The CDR3 runs 14 residues. V lost 6 bases to trimming and J lost 7 bases; unmatched junction nucleotides: 8. The germline V gene has CDR1 SEHNR and CDR2 FQNEAQ (reference sequence). CDR3 sequence (DNA): TGTGCCAGCAGACCCGGGACAGGGGCTAGTGGCTACACCTTC. This codes for CASRPGTGASGYTF.

The chain employs TRBV19 and TRBJ1-1; TRBD1 aligns across 7 bases. The CDR3 length is 15 residues. V shed 5 bases, J shed 7 bases, and the junction held 13 bases outside the gene matches. Germline CDR1 is LNHDA and CDR2 is SQIVND (reference sequence). Here the CDR3 reads CASSSNRQGGHEAFF. The CDR3 region has the DNA TGTGCCAGTAGTTCCAACCGACAGGGCGGGCATGAAGCTTTCTTT.

The chain joins TRBV14 to TRBJ2-3, with TRBD2 matching 10 bases. The CDR3 is 14 amino acids. Unmatched junction bases numbered 3, after V lost 7 bases and J lost 2 bases. CDR1 is SGHDN and CDR2 is FVKESK in the germline V gene. CDR3 amino acids: CASTLAGITDTQYF. The CDR3 DNA is TGTGCCAGCACACTAGCGGGGATCACAGATACGCAGTATTTT.

V is TRBV5-1 and J is TRBJ2-3, with D tentatively TRBD1 (6 bases). This CDR3 contains 16 residues. Germline V CDR1 and CDR2: SGHRS, YFSETQ. V was pared by 1 base and J by 0 bases, with 12 bases between. CDR3 DNA sequence: TGCGCCAGCAGCTTGTCCGGGACACCTAGCACAGATACGCAGTATTTT. Translated, it gives CASSLSGTPSTDTQYF.

The chain employs TRBV30 and TRBJ1-5; TRBD1 might be the D (6 bases). CDR1 and CDR2 from the germline V gene are GTSNPN and SVGIG (reference sequence). The CDR3 length is 13 residues. The V end was cut by 1 base, the J end by 6 bases, with 10 bases between. This chain's CDR3 is CAWSDRVRQPQHF. Written as DNA, the CDR3 is TGTGCCTGGAGTGACAGGGTACGTCAGCCCCAGCATTTT.

This chain links TRBV6-1 with TRBJ2-7, with 11 bases matching TRBD2. The CDR3 has 14 amino acids. The V gene end was trimmed by 5 bases and the J gene end by 4 bases; junction bases not matched to a gene: 4. Germline V gene data show CDR1 as MNHNS and CDR2 as SASEGT. The CDR3 reads CASSPGTSGYEQYF. In DNA form, the CDR3 reads TGTGCCAGCAGTCCGGGGACTAGCGGATACGAGCAGTACTTC.

CDR3 in amino acids: CASRDLGQGRVYEQYF. The CDR3 nucleotides are TGTGCCAGCAGAGACTTGGGACAGGGAAGGGTCTACGAGCAGTACTTC. The chain links TRBV27 to TRBJ2-7; 9 bases are a match to TRBD1. The CDR3 covers 16 residues. The germline V gene has CDR1 MNHEY and CDR2 SMNVEV (reference sequence). Trimming at V came to 6 bases and at J to 3 bases, leaving 12 bases not matched to a gene.

The CDR3 spells CASSAGQTNQPQHF. CDR3 DNA sequence: TGTGCCAGCAGCGCAGGACAGACTAATCAGCCCCAGCATTTT. The V call is TRBV9, the J call TRBJ1-5, with D perhaps TRBD1 (6 bases). V was shortened by 3 bases and J by 4 bases, with 11 bases between the two germline ends. This CDR3 comprises 14 residues. The germline V gene has CDR1 SGDLS and CDR2 YYNGEE.

This sequence joins TRBV6-5 and TRBJ1-1, with D perhaps TRBD1 (5 bases). Deletions cut 7 bases from V and 4 bases from J, with 16 bases between. The CDR3 contains 14 residues. Germline-derived CDR1 and CDR2 are MNHEY and SVGAGI. CDR3 DNA sequence: TGTGCCAGCACCGGACTCCAGGGAGGCACTGAAGCTTTCTTT. This codes for CASTGLQGGTEAFF.

The CDR3 DNA reads TGCGCCAGCAGCACAGCGGGAGGGACCTACAATGAGCAGTTCTTC. It yields the protein CASSTAGGTYNEQFF. V is TRBV4-1 and J is TRBJ2-1, with 10 bases matching TRBD2. The CDR3 covers 15 residues. With 5 bases clipped from V and 2 bases from J, the junction kept 3 bases outside the gene matches. Germline CDR1 reads MGHRA; CDR2 reads YSYEKL.

The genes are TRBV10-3 and TRBJ1-4; 9 nucleotides agree with TRBD1. This CDR3 is 13 amino acids long. With V trimmed by 11 bases and J by 8 bases, 9 bases remained unmatched. The germline V gene has CDR1 ENHRY and CDR2 SYGVKD. The CDR3 loop is CAARDRVGEKLFF. The DNA for the CDR3 is TGTGCCGCGAGGGACAGGGTCGGCGAAAAACTGTTTTTT.

The chain couples TRBV28 to TRBJ2-5; 15 nucleotides agree with TRBD2. This CDR3 has 17 amino acids. Germline V gene data show CDR1 as MDHEN and CDR2 as SYDVKM. Trimming at V came to 4 bases and at J to 4 bases, leaving 7 bases not matched to a gene. The CDR3 loop reads CASSSGTSGRRGETQYF. The DNA of the CDR3 is TGTGCCAGCAGTTCCGGGACTAGCGGGAGGAGAGGAGAGACCCAGTACTTC.

The chain combines TRBV13 with TRBJ1-1; 8 nucleotides agree with TRBD1. CDR3 length: 17 amino acids. Losses at the gene ends were 5 bases for V and 2 bases for J; bases not matched to a gene: 13. Germline V gene lookup returns CDR1 PRHDT and CDR2 FYEKMQ (reference sequence). The CDR3 DNA reads as TGTGCCAGCAGCCAATTCGGGACAGGAGGTAGAAACACTGAAGCTTTCTTT. It yields the protein CASSQFGTGGRNTEAFF. Using reference TRBV13 and TRBJ1-1 for the parts outside the CDR3, the full variable domain is AAGVIQSPRHLIKEKRETATLKCYPIPRHDTVYWYQQGPGQDPQFLISFYEKMQSDKGSIPDRFSAQQFSDYHSELNMSSLELGDSALYFCASSQFGTGGRNTEAFFGQGTRLTVV.

The CDR3 DNA is TGTGCCAGCAGTGAATCCCCTAGCTCGTGGGCGGAGCAGTTCTTC. Its protein is CASSESPSSWAEQFF. This rearrangement joins TRBV6-1 to TRBJ2-1; D perhaps matches TRBD2 (5 bases). The V end was cut by 2 bases, the J end by 10 bases, with 18 bases between. The CDR3 consists of 15 residues. Germline V CDR1 and CDR2: MNHNS, SASEGT.

The chain couples TRBV29-1 to TRBJ1-5; TRBD1 might be the D (5 bases). Germline V CDR1 and CDR2: SQVTM, ANQGSEA. The CDR3 is 13 residues long. The germline V and J ends were trimmed by 6 bases and 2 bases, with 11 bases remaining between them. CDR3 DNA sequence: TGCAGCGTGCGGGACGGACGCAATCAGCCCCAGCATTTT. It codes for CSVRDGRNQPQHF.

The rearrangement uses TRBV20-1 and TRBJ1-2; D gene ambiguous. V was trimmed by 6 bases and J by 6 bases, leaving 8 bases between them. The germline V gene encodes CDR1 DFQATT and CDR2 SNEGSKA (reference sequence). This CDR3 is 10 amino acids long. CDR3: CSAVADGYTF. CDR3 in DNA: TGCAGTGCCGTTGCGGATGGCTACACCTTC.

To note about this clone: Compared with germline, one end of the junction differs, possibly owing to a read error. This chain joins TRBV7-7 and TRBJ2-5, with no clear D. Germline CDR1 SSHAT, CDR2 FNYEAQ (reference sequence). This CDR3 contains 17 residues. The CDR3 nucleotides are TGTGCTAGCAGCTCGCCCTCCTTGGCCCCCCACCAAGAGACCCAGTACTTC. This codes for CASSSPSLAPHQETQYF.

The chain is built from TRBV30 and TRBJ2-2; D perhaps matches TRBD1 (6 bases). This CDR3 has 14 amino acids. Looked up from germline, CDR1 is GTSNPN and CDR2 is SVGIG (reference sequence). V shed 2 bases and J shed 1 base, with 8 bases lying between them. For the CDR3, the DNA is TGTGCCTGGAGTAGGGACATGAACACCGGGGAGCTGTTTTTT. Encoded protein: CAWSRDMNTGELFF.

The chain carries TRBV15 and TRBJ2-2; TRBD1 is a possible D gene (5 bases). The CDR3 loop spans 15 amino acids. Germline CDR1 LNHNV, CDR2 YYDKDF (reference sequence). Trimming removed 3 bases from V and 0 bases from J, with 8 bases in between. The CDR3 loop reads CATSSLTANTGELFF. DNA of the CDR3: TGTGCCACCAGCAGCCTGACAGCGAACACCGGGGAGCTGTTTTTT.

The CDR3 nucleotides are TGTGCCATCAGCTTACAGGGGTCCTATGGCTACACCTTC. This encodes CAISLQGSYGYTF. The chain has TRBV10-3 and TRBJ1-2, with 7 bases fitting TRBD1. V gave up 6 bases and J gave up 4 bases; unmatched junction bases: 5. Per germline, CDR1 ENHRY and CDR2 SYGVKD. The CDR3 extends over 13 amino acids.

V is TRBV18 and J is TRBJ2-7; no reliable D call. CDR1 and CDR2 from the germline V gene are KGHSH and LQKENI. The V end lost 3 bases, the J end lost 5 bases, and 14 bases lay between the germline ends. CDR3 size: 14 residues. CDR3 protein: CASSPESRRNEQYF. In DNA, the CDR3 is TGTGCCAGCTCACCGGAGTCACGCCGGAACGAGCAGTACTTC.

CDR3 bases: TGTGCCAGCAGCGCCCGACAGGGCGGATCCTACGAGCAGTACTTC. It specifies CASSARQGGSYEQYF. This chain joins TRBV9 and TRBJ2-7; 7 bases are a match to TRBD1. CDR1 SGDLS and CDR2 YYNGEE come from the germline V gene. This CDR3 is built from 15 residues. Trimming took 3 bases from V and 1 from J; bases not matched to a gene: 7.

This chain uses TRBV19 with TRBJ1-1; D is undetermined. V dropped 3 bases and J dropped 4 bases, with 12 bases sitting between them. The CDR3 is made up of 14 amino acids. Germline V CDR1 and CDR2: LNHDA, SQIVND (reference sequence). CDR3 sequence: CASSILASGTEAFF. The CDR3, as DNA: TGTGCCAGTAGTATCCTAGCCTCGGGCACTGAAGCTTTCTTT.

The chain has TRBV7-2 and TRBJ2-1; 7 bases line up with TRBD2. The CDR3 contains 15 residues. J was trimmed by 3 bases and V by 2 bases; bases with no gene match: 4. CDR1 is SGHTA and CDR2 is FQGNSA in the germline V gene. CDR3: CASSLKRDDYNEQFF. CDR3 in DNA: TGTGCCAGCAGCTTAAAGCGGGACGACTACAATGAGCAGTTCTTC.

The chain links TRBV15 to TRBJ1-6; 8 bases are shared with TRBD1. With V trimmed by 1 base and J by 9 bases, 5 bases remained unmatched. CDR3 length: 15 amino acids. The germline gives CDR1 LNHNV, CDR2 YYDKDF (reference sequence). CDR3 residues: CATSRVGGQGSPLHF. DNA for the CDR3: TGTGCCACCAGCAGAGTGGGAGGACAGGGTTCACCCCTCCACTTT.

This chain joins TRBV18 and TRBJ1-1; 7 bases agree with TRBD1. The CDR3 consists of 15 residues. J gave up 7 bases and V 4 bases, and 12 bases lay outside the gene matches. Germline values: CDR1 KGHSH, CDR2 LQKENI. CDR3 nucleotides: TGTGCCAGCTCACTGTTCCCGGGACAGAGGGATGAAGCTTTCTTT. It translates to CASSLFPGQRDEAFF.

Comments on this clone: The junction departs from the called germline gene at one end, perhaps through a read error. The rearrangement uses TRBV4-1 and TRBJ2-1; D is possibly TRBD2 (6 bases). Germline V gene sequence: CDR1 MGHRA, CDR2 YSYEKL. The CDR3 consists of 16 residues. The CDR3 spells CASSQDEGDSDNEQFF. DNA of the CDR3: TGCGCCAGCAGCCAAGATGAAGGGGACTCCGACAATGAGCAGTTCTTC.

The chain employs TRBV7-8 and TRBJ2-7; 8 positions agree with TRBD1. The CDR3 loop spans 14 amino acids. The junction had 4 bases not matched to a gene; V was cut back by 5 bases and J by 1 base. Germline CDR1 is SGHVS and CDR2 is FQNEAQ. CDR3 in amino acids: CASSPRQGSYEQYF. The CDR3 region has the DNA TGTGCCAGCAGCCCCCGACAGGGGTCCTACGAGCAGTACTTC.

This CDR3 reads CASSEKGDSRNTYEQYF. In DNA form, the CDR3 reads TGCGCCAGCAGTGAGAAAGGGGACAGCCGCAATACCTACGAGCAGTACTTC. V gene TRBV10-1 combines with J gene TRBJ2-7; 7 bases agree with TRBD1. Per germline, CDR1 WNHNN and CDR2 SYGVQD (reference sequence). This CDR3 is built from 17 residues. The junction had 12 bases not matched to a gene; V was cut back by 2 bases and J by 2 bases.

This chain joins TRBV18 and TRBJ2-1, with 9 bases matching TRBD2. The CDR3 length is 14 residues. Trimming took 6 bases from V and 2 from J; bases not matched to a gene: 2. CDR1 and CDR2 from the germline V gene are KGHSH and LQKENI. The CDR3 coding sequence is TGTGCCAGCTCGACTAGCGGAACCTACAATGAGCAGTTCTTC. Translated, it gives CASSTSGTYNEQFF.